This TCR beta chain stems from a study of cytomegalovirus exposure and HLA in healthy donors (dated by TCRdb to 2015 to 2018). About the study as a whole: An earlier analysis of approximately 590 of the donors reported more than 250 Gb of sequence data and some 120 million unique TCR beta sequences from around 200 million T cells. A later genetic analysis used genome-wide SNP genotypes for about three fifths of the roughly 700 donors, treating that subset as a discovery cohort. The study profiled the T cell repertoires of hundreds of subjects by immunosequencing and related them to cytomegalovirus serostatus. Several DR-DQ haplotypes were treated as single units for association and clustering because of strong linkage in the cohort. Donor age, sex, ethnicity and CMV serostatus were compiled together with the repertoire data. A later analysis re-examined previously published TCR beta repertoires from hundreds of donors and added high-resolution HLA genotyping to investigate patterns of TCR occurrence. The study was designed to test whether signatures of past pathogen exposure could be identified by cataloging public T cell receptors. Approximately 300 gigabases of sequencing data and approximately 85 million unique TCR sequences were included in an early release covering under 650 HLA-typed donors. Across approximately 400 genotyped donors of the cohort, an average of approximately 240,000 unique TCR beta nucleotide sequences per donor were sequenced, and 15% to 20% of those sequences were non-productive. In addition to the first cohort of 650 to 800 subjects, a separate validation cohort of over 90 different subjects was used. All discovery cohort repertoires had been generated using a single sequencing platform. Typing coverage differed by locus: A, B, C, DRB1 and DQB1 were typed in roughly 620-630 donors, DQA1 in about 510, DPA1 in around 600, and DPB1 in 472. Class I and class II HLA loci were covered by the typing at four-digit resolution. Rather than drawing on any new phenotypic data, the later analysis identified candidate immune exposures from TCR beta sequences and the way those sequences occurred across donors. Of the roughly 410 genotyped donors, roughly 76% were placed in the genetic ancestry cluster associated with self-reported Caucasian donors. The study combined high-throughput TCR immunosequencing, statistical association of individual TCRs with disease status, and machine learning to predict cytomegalovirus infection status. An earlier analysis of about 620 of the donors applied high-throughput TCR beta sequencing to assess whether each TCR beta V gene segment acted as functional or pseudogenic. Overall results and qualifications from the work: A total of fewer than 200 TCR beta chains were listed by the study as associated with cytomegalovirus. A further reported finding was that TCR beta sequences accurately predicted the HLA-A and HLA-B alleles for most subjects in the first cohort. In a later analysis, HLA-associated TCR beta chains showed more clonal expansion and lower generation probabilities than non-associated chains that were equally common. Several of the top co-occurrence clusters appeared to be linked to parvovirus B19, influenza, CMV and Epstein-Barr virus, according to a later analysis. In a later analysis, the rate of TCR association differed among HLA loci, with DRB1 alleles having the most associated TCRs and HLA-C alleles having the fewest. The sequencing pipeline was judged likely to have produced a cluster of highly shared sequence variants as a technical artifact. In an earlier analysis of fewer than 700 of the donors, most TCR beta V segments appeared in productive rearrangements about 90% or about 30% of the time, broadly matching IMGT annotations. The cohort was sequenced for TCR beta chains only, and without alpha or paired-chain data the features that could be detected were limited. Roughly uniform sequencing depth across donors was assumed in presence/absence analyses, although this assumption may not hold. At a false discovery rate of 0.05, a later analysis linked under 20,000 TCR beta sequences to specific HLA alleles. It was suggested by the authors that the approach could potentially be generalized to other disease states and immunological phenotypes. Correlated functional status among segregating V segments might be attributable to linkage disequilibrium, but an unknown experimental factor could not be ruled out. Across donors, most TCR sequences were observed very rarely, whereas some public TCRs were present in many individuals. The classifier was reported to diagnose cytomegalovirus status with high specificity and sensitivity in both the original cohort and the validation cohort. Seventeen rarely observed V segments, including chromosome 9 orphons, were excluded from the earlier analysis of about 500 of the donors because counts were too low. Some IMGT-functional V segments, including TRBV6-2 and TRBV6-3, could not be told apart with the 87-base-pair reads, so those segments were excluded. HLA typing was unavailable for some donors at each locus, so association tests used only the typed subset. In a later analysis, most CMV-associated TCR beta chains were found to appear HLA-restricted, with HLA associations seemingly driven largely by CMV exposure. When HLA alleles, especially DR and DQ, strongly co-occurred, TCR associations were difficult to assign to individual alleles. A few of the identified cytomegalovirus-associated TCR beta chains were confirmed in vitro to be specific for cytomegalovirus antigens. The only immune exposure information available for the cohort was CMV serostatus. Compared with the roughly 700-donor mean, donors in an Asian-associated ancestry cluster had fewer N-insertions in productive TCRs, according to a later genetic analysis. In a later genetic analysis, a missense DCLRE1C variant was associated with V-gene and J-gene trimming of TCR beta chains, and the association was replicated in an independent cohort.

In total, about 650 healthy bone marrow donors made up the cohort. All cohort members were sampled while nominally healthy, although unrecorded immune exposures were likely present. The donor was CMV seronegative and was included in the group of several hundred seronegative cohort members. Each donor provided a peripheral blood sample, and peripheral blood mononuclear cells were used for TCR beta sequencing. The Qiagen DNeasy Blood Extraction Kit was used to extract genomic DNA from the blood cell samples. Libraries were constructed by the immunoSEQ multiplex PCR assay. For the multiplex PCR, a mixture combining 60 forward primers for TCR Vbeta segments and 13 reverse primers for TCR Jbeta segments was used. Amplification of the CDR3 region of rearranged TCR beta genes was performed with a multiplex PCR assay on genomic DNA. Amplified TCR beta libraries were sequenced as 87-base-pair reads on the Illumina HiSeq System. The authors processed their data as follows. In a later analysis, roughly 80 million unique TCR beta chains were counted across the roughly 610 repertoires, and around 10 million of these chains were shared by at least two donors. A nearest-neighbor algorithm error-corrected the raw reads and collapsed the reads into unique sequences, merging closely related sequences to remove PCR and sequencing errors. CDR3 sequences were aligned to IMGT reference sequences to assign V, D and J gene segments. For a sequence to be retained, a match of at least six nucleotides was required to both a V gene segment and a J gene segment. A rearrangement was called productive if the CDR3 had no stop codons and remained in frame with V and J, and every other rearrangement was called non-productive. Following IMGT convention, CDR3 was defined as the stretch from the second conserved V-encoded cysteine to the conserved J-encoded phenylalanine. In an earlier analysis of around 540 of the donors, sequences lacking an unambiguous match to a single V gene segment were excluded. In an earlier analysis of some 590 of the donors, a V segment was called functional when productive rearrangements were above 56.7%, and segregating when the standard deviation between donors exceeded 5%. A statistical classification framework was developed to diagnose cytomegalovirus status using the catalog of TCR beta chain sequences. V and J gene assignment, in a later analysis, came from comparing TCR nucleotide sequences with IMGT/GENE-DB human TR gene sequences. Using the TCRdist pipeline, a later analysis assigned CDR3 sequences along with most-parsimonious VDJ recombination scenarios. In a later analysis, each TCR beta chain was defined by its CDR3 amino acid sequence together with its V-gene family, and reads lacking a unique V-gene family were excluded. To address suspected cross-contamination and a sequencing artifact, a later analysis removed roughly 580 highly shared, low-generation-probability nucleotide sequences. In a later analysis, a clonal expansion index for each public chain was calculated from normalized within-repertoire ranks of inferred template counts. A later analysis computed generation probabilities with a VDJ recombination model fitted to out-of-frame rearrangements, and checked the results against IGoR. Hypergeometric tests were used in a later analysis to score TCR-TCR, TCR-HLA and TCR-CMV co-occurrence, with a repertoire-size bias correction applied to the TCR pairs. To estimate false discovery rates, a later analysis permuted the HLA or CMV assignments 20 times. In a later analysis, co-occurring TCRs were grouped using DBSCAN, and TCRdist sequence similarity was added for clustering within HLA-allele-positive subsets. Co-occurrence clustering excluded repertoires with fewer than 30,000 or more than 120,000 public chains, plus five with anomalous nucleotide sharing. TCRdb re-hosts the immuneACCESS table, in-frame sequences only. Its copies lack some clones; in the studies checked, an unresolved V gene accounts for under half of them, and the cause for the rest is not known. V, J and clone size are those of that table, while D and trimming were read from the DNA. A total of approximately 200,000 clones appear in this sample, 75% to 85% of them only once. Less than 2.5% of the sample goes to the ten largest clones.

The CDR3 numbers 14 residues from cysteine through phenylalanine. Solely the CDR3 DNA is kept, with 42 bases framed from the first base. The germline V gene sets CDR1 to SGDLS and CDR2 to YYNGEE. V is shortened by 0 bases, J by 5 bases, and the region joining them spans 9 bases. With respect to this clone: Its recognized antigen is unknown. No quality values exist for individual bases; no much larger clone is one base distant.

Recombination linked TRBV9 to TRBJ1-5; matching of 6 bases hints at TRBD1 as the D gene. The TCR was taken from a woman aged 50 to 60 in good health and CMV-seronegative. Sequences were obtained from PBMCs. DNA sequence: TGTGCCAGCAGCGTAGGACAGGCTTATCAGCCCCAGCATTTT. Translated, it reads CASSVGQAYQPQHF.